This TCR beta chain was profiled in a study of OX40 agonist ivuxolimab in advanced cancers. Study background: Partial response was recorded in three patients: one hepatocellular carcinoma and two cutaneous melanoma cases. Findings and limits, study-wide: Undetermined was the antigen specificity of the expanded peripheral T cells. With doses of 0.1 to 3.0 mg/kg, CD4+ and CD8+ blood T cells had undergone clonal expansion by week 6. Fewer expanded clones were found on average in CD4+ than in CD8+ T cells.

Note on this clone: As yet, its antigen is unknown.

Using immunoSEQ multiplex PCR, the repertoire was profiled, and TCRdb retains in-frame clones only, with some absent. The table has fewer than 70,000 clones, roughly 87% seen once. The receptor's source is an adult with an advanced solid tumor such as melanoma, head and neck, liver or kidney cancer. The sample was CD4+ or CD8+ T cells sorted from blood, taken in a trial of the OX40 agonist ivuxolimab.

The CDR3 reads CASQDQDGPYEQYF. The DNA of the CDR3 is TGTGCCAGCCAGGACCAAGACGGGCCCTACGAGCAGTACTTC. The chain joins TRBV2 to TRBJ2-7, with D uncertain. The germline CDR1 and CDR2 sequences are SNHLY and FYNNEI. The CDR3 runs to 14 residues. V was cut by 8 bases and J by 2 bases, with 16 bases left in between.